Below are 29 T cell receptor beta chains sequenced from a single sample in a study of T-cell reconstitution after alpha-beta-depleted transplantation in children (dated by TCRdb to 2016 to 2018). The sample's treatment or condition label, in plain terms: allogeneic hematopoietic cell transplantation with graft depleted of TCRalphabeta T cells and CD19 B cells. Libraries were constructed by PCR. Sequencing took place on an Illumina HiSeq 2500. TCR libraries were prepared with molecular barcoding, using unique molecular identifiers to normalize TCRbeta repertoire quantification. Starting from the raw public reads, TCRdb applied fastp trimming at Q25, assembled clones with MiXCR and retained in-frame beta chains. CDR3 protein duplicates are merged, each entry listing the most common genes and DNA. The sample table records about 310,000 distinct CDR3 sequences; 23% of these occur just once. Of the sample, about a tenth falls within the top ten clones.

This material consisted of PBMCs, mostly from graft donor cells, taken 180 days after TCRalphabeta/CD19-depleted stem cell transplant. These receptors were taken from a male patient aged 5 to 17 who had a stem cell transplant for acute lymphoblastic leukemia, so the T cells may come from the graft donor.

The V and J genes are TRBV12-3 or TRBV12-4 and TRBJ1-1; no clear D gene. The CDR3 length is 13 residues. The V gene lost 7 bases and the J gene lost 3 bases, with 12 bases spanning the gap. CDR3 sequence: CASTQGGYTEAFF. The DNA for the CDR3 is TGTGCCAGCACTCAAGGCGGGTACACTGAAGCTTTCTTT.

V usage is TRBV11-2 and J usage is TRBJ2-7, with no clear D. The CDR3 consists of 11 residues. Germline assignment: CDR1 SGHAT and CDR2 FQNNGV. V gave up 6 bases and J gave up 7 bases, with 10 bases separating them. CDR3 loop: CASSSSWEQYF. The CDR3 DNA follows: TGTGCCAGCAGTTCCTCTTGGGAGCAGTACTTC.

This clonotype was recorded a few times. The chain couples TRBV15 to TRBJ2-7, with D unclear. From germline, CDR1 is LNHNV and CDR2 YYDKDF (reference sequence). V was shortened by 0 bases and J by 2 bases, with 8 bases between the two germline ends. The CDR3 is made up of 14 amino acids. This CDR3 is CATSRDALAYEQYF. In nucleotides, the CDR3 is TGTGCCACCAGCAGAGATGCTCTGGCCTACGAGCAGTACTTC.

A few counts support this clonotype. This chain links TRBV6-5 with TRBJ2-5, with D maybe TRBD1 (6 bases). V lost 1 base, J lost 2 bases, and 8 bases lay in between. The CDR3 spans 14 residues. Germline-derived CDR1 and CDR2 are MNHEY and SVGAGI. The CDR3 DNA reads as TGTGCCAGCAGTTACTGGGGGACACAAGAGACCCAGTACTTC. It codes for CASSYWGTQETQYF.

V gene TRBV13 combines with J gene TRBJ1-5; the match to TRBD1 covers 9 bases. Germline V CDR1 and CDR2: PRHDT, FYEKMQ (reference sequence). J gave up 11 bases and V 4 bases, and 6 bases lay outside the gene matches. The CDR3 loop spans 13 amino acids. The CDR3 region has the DNA TGTGCCAGCAGCTCCGGGACAGGGAGAACCCAGCATTTT. Translating gives CASSSGTGRTQHF.

The chain employs TRBV27 and TRBJ2-7; no reliable D call. The CDR3 consists of 15 residues. Trimming took off 7 bases at V and 2 bases at J, with 18 bases between the two ends. Per the germline V gene, CDR1 is MNHEY and CDR2 is SMNVEV (reference sequence). CDR3 sequence (DNA): TGTGCCAGCAAGGACGGAGCATGGCGAGCCTACGAGCAGTACTTC. Protein sequence: CASKDGAWRAYEQYF.

The rearrangement links TRBV29-1 to TRBJ2-1, with TRBD1 matching 11 bases. Per germline, CDR1 SQVTM and CDR2 ANQGSEA. Germline trimming cut 7 bases from V and 15 bases from J; bases unmatched to any gene: 17. This CDR3 spans 14 amino acids. DNA for the CDR3: TGCAGCGCCCGCCTGGGACAGGGGGTATACCCGGCGTTCTTC. As protein: CSARLGQGVYPAFF.

In the case of this clonotype: It may be a read error: a sequence one base away is much more abundant. This likely comes from a read error, as the CDR3 has no conserved phenylalanine or tryptophan at its end. The chain couples TRBV5-1 to TRBJ2-7; no definite D call. The V and J ends lost 2 bases and 3 bases respectively, with 6 bases between them. The germline gives CDR1 SGHRS, CDR2 YFSETQ. CDR3 length equals 12 residues. CDR3 protein: CASSFPGYEQYL. In DNA, the CDR3 is TGCGCCAGCAGCTTCCCGGGCTACGAGCAGTACTTG.

This clonotype was found a few times. This CDR3 is CATSRGELEVTYEQYF. In DNA form, the CDR3 reads TGTGCCACCAGCAGAGGGGAACTAGAGGTCACGTACGAGCAGTACTTC. V gene TRBV15 combines with J gene TRBJ2-7, with D possibly matching TRBD2 (5 bases). CDR1 and CDR2 (germline): LNHNV, YYDKDF (reference sequence). The V gene lost 1 base and the J gene lost 4 bases, with 17 bases spanning the gap. The CDR3 is 16 residues long.

This clonotype was observed a handful of times. This rearrangement joins TRBV5-1 to TRBJ2-7; tentatively, D is TRBD1 (6 bases). V was cut by 4 bases and J by 4 bases, with 18 bases left in between. CDR1 is SGHRS and CDR2 is YFSETQ in the germline V gene. This CDR3 is 15 amino acids long. The CDR3 spells CASSRVRGAGYEQYF. The CDR3 DNA reads as TGCGCCAGCAGCCGAGTCAGGGGCGCCGGGTACGAGCAGTACTTC.

The chain uses TRBV4-1 and TRBJ1-1; 10 nucleotides agree with TRBD1. Germline V lookup: CDR1 MGHRA, CDR2 YSYEKL. V dropped 6 bases and J dropped 7; count of bases not matched to a gene: 20. The CDR3 spans 18 residues. CDR3 amino acids: CASRQRMTGGASGNEAFF. Written as DNA, the CDR3 is TGCGCCAGCAGGCAGCGAATGACAGGGGGCGCGAGTGGGAATGAAGCTTTCTTT.

The genes are TRBV27 and TRBJ2-5, with unresolved D. V gave up 0 bases and J gave up 5 bases, with 7 bases separating them. CDR3 length: 13 residues. Germline CDR1 is MNHEY and CDR2 is SMNVEV (reference sequence). CDR3 in amino acids: CASSLSKAETQYF. The CDR3 bases are TGTGCCAGCAGTTTATCGAAGGCGGAGACCCAGTACTTC.

This rearrangement joins TRBV5-1 to TRBJ1-6; no clear D. Germline V lookup: CDR1 SGHRS, CDR2 YFSETQ. CDR3 length: 14 amino acids. Trimming left V 1 base short and J 7 bases short, with 9 bases between. The CDR3 loop reads CASSLLTGNSPLHF. For the CDR3, the DNA is TGCGCCAGCAGCTTGTTGACGGGGAATTCACCCCTCCACTTT. Full variable domain (remainder filled in from reference TRBV5-1 and TRBJ1-6): KAGVTQTPRYLIKTRGQQVTLSCSPISGHRSVSWYQQTPGQGLQFLFEYFSETQRNKGNFPGRFSGRQFSNSRSEMNVSTLELGDSALYLCASSLLTGNSPLHFGNGTRLTVT.

The rearrangement uses TRBV5-1 and TRBJ2-7; D gene uncertain. This CDR3 spans 13 amino acids. The V gene lost 1 base and the J gene lost 3 bases, with 8 bases spanning the gap. From germline, CDR1 is SGHRS and CDR2 YFSETQ. This chain's CDR3 is CASSLIPGYEQYF. DNA for the CDR3: TGCGCCAGCAGCTTGATCCCGGGCTACGAGCAGTACTTC.

V gene TRBV20-1 combines with J gene TRBJ2-7, with 8 bases matching TRBD1. Trimming cost V 4 bases and J 3 bases; bases outside gene matches: 8. CDR3 length equals 14 residues. Looked up from germline, CDR1 is DFQATT and CDR2 is SNEGSKA (reference sequence). The CDR3 region is CSATTGTGRYEQYF. CDR3 coding DNA: TGCAGTGCTACAACCGGGACAGGCCGCTACGAGCAGTACTTC.

This chain links TRBV6-5 with TRBJ2-3; 11 bases match TRBD2. Trimming cost V 2 bases and J 8 bases; bases outside gene matches: 15. The CDR3 has 18 residues. CDR1 MNHEY and CDR2 SVGAGI come from the germline V gene. The chain's CDR3 is CASSYGNRGLAALGTQYF. The CDR3 coding sequence is TGTGCCAGCAGTTACGGAAATCGGGGACTAGCGGCCCTGGGTACGCAGTATTTT.

This clonotype was observed a few times. J is TRBJ2-7 and V is TRBV15; TRBD2 agrees at 10 bases. Germline lookup yields CDR1 LNHNV and CDR2 YYDKDF (reference sequence). V lost 8 bases and J lost 3; bases outside the gene matches: 4. The CDR3 totals 13 residues. The CDR3 region is CATLKREGYEQYF. For the CDR3, the DNA is TGTGCCACCTTGAAGCGGGAGGGCTACGAGCAGTACTTC.

This clonotype was counted a few times. The CDR3 nucleotides read TGCGCCAGCAGCGTTCAGGTCTCTGGAAACACCATATATTTT. This encodes CASSVQVSGNTIYF. V is TRBV4-1 and J is TRBJ1-3; D call uncertain. Germline V gene data show CDR1 as MGHRA and CDR2 as YSYEKL. V was clipped by 5 bases and J by 0 bases, with 8 bases between them. The CDR3 has 14 residues.

This clonotype was seen only a few times. The chain is built from TRBV5-1 and TRBJ2-6, with D perhaps TRBD2 (6 bases). Trimming shortened V by 0 bases and J by 0 bases, and 13 bases separated the two germline ends. In germline, CDR1 is SGHRS, CDR2 YFSETQ. The CDR3 runs to 18 residues. CDR3 DNA: TGCGCCAGCAGCTTGGGGTGGCGGGGATCCTCTGGGGCCAACGTCCTGACTTTC. It specifies CASSLGWRGSSGANVLTF.

This rearrangement joins TRBV7-2 to TRBJ1-4; TRBD1 matches 11 bases. J lost 10 bases, V lost 5 bases, and 9 bases had no gene match. Germline V gene lookup returns CDR1 SGHTA and CDR2 FQGNSA. The CDR3 has 15 amino acids. The DNA for the CDR3 is TGTGCCAGCAGCCTACTCCGGGACAGGGGGGCAAAACTGTTTTTT. Residues: CASSLLRDRGAKLFF.

This rearrangement joins TRBV5-1 to TRBJ2-1, with TRBD2 identical over 8 bases. V was clipped by 5 bases and J by 7 bases; unmatched bases: 17. CDR3 length: 17 amino acids. From germline, CDR1 is SGHRS and CDR2 YFSETQ. Written as DNA, the CDR3 is TGCGCCAGCAGTCCGAACGTAGCGGGAATCATTTGGAATGAGCAGTTCTTC. It translates to CASSPNVAGIIWNEQFF.

V and J are TRBV27 and TRBJ2-7; D gene ambiguous. The ends were cut back, 3 bases at V and 4 bases at J, with 13 bases in the middle. CDR3 length: 14 residues. Germline values: CDR1 MNHEY, CDR2 SMNVEV (reference sequence). The CDR3 coding sequence is TGTGCCAGCAGTTTTTGGGGTGGCCAATACGAGCAGTACTTC. It encodes CASSFWGGQYEQYF.

This clonotype occurred a few times. V usage is TRBV7-9 and J usage is TRBJ2-3; no clear D. The germline CDR1 and CDR2 sequences are SEHNR and FQNEAQ (reference sequence). V lost 9 bases to trimming and J lost 2 bases, with 15 bases between them. The CDR3 is 14 amino acids. In DNA form, the CDR3 reads TGTGCCAGTCGACCAGACTTATACACAGATACGCAGTATTTT. Translating gives CASRPDLYTDTQYF.

This chain uses TRBV27 with TRBJ2-1, with 8 bases that match TRBD2. This CDR3 is 22 amino acids long. Germline trimming cut 1 base from V and 5 bases from J; bases unmatched to any gene: 25. Germline values: CDR1 MNHEY, CDR2 SMNVEV (reference sequence). The CDR3: CASSLLGVWVASGQGPNNEQFF. CDR3 in DNA: TGTGCCAGCAGTTTATTGGGGGTCTGGGTAGCTAGCGGGCAGGGACCCAACAATGAGCAGTTCTTC.

The DNA of the CDR3 is TGTGCCAGCTCACAGGACTACTCCACCTACGAGCAGTACTTC. This gives the protein CASSQDYSTYEQYF. This sequence joins TRBV18 and TRBJ2-7; D perhaps matches TRBD2 (6 bases). The V end was cut by 4 bases, the J end by 2 bases, with 12 bases between. This CDR3 region has 14 residues. Germline CDR1 KGHSH, CDR2 LQKENI.

This clonotype was found a few times. V usage is TRBV5-1 and J usage is TRBJ2-7; D remains ambiguous. Trimming removed 4 bases from V and 0 bases from J, with 14 bases in between. The CDR3 extends over 15 amino acids. Germline V gives CDR1 SGHRS, CDR2 YFSETQ. CDR3 in amino acids: CASSRTQLPSYEQYF. DNA of the CDR3: TGCGCCAGCAGCCGGACGCAACTCCCCTCCTACGAGCAGTACTTC.

The CDR3 region is CSVARGPSKTQYF. Written as DNA, the CDR3 is TGCAGCGTTGCTCGGGGACCTTCAAAGACCCAGTACTTC. The chain carries TRBV29-1 and TRBJ2-5; D may match TRBD1 or TRBD2 (5 bases each). V was cut by 4 bases and J by 6 bases, with 15 bases left in between. The V gene's germline CDR1 is SQVTM and CDR2 ANQGSEA. The CDR3 runs to 13 residues.

There are a few counts of this clonotype. The chain has TRBV12-3 or TRBV12-4 and TRBJ2-7; D is unresolved. CDR3 size: 15 residues. The V end lost 4 bases, the J end lost 6 bases, and 19 bases lay between the germline ends. Here the CDR3 reads CASSSPPGLVSEQYF. The CDR3 DNA sequence: TGTGCCAGCAGTTCCCCCCCCGGTTTGGTCTCCGAGCAGTACTTC.

J is TRBJ2-7 and V is TRBV9; 7 nucleotides align to TRBD1. The CDR3 extends over 17 amino acids. Germline CDR1 reads SGDLS; CDR2 reads YYNGEE. Unmatched junction bases numbered 16, after V lost 3 bases and J lost 4 bases. CDR3 in amino acids: CASSAGAGRTGFYEQYF. CDR3 DNA sequence: TGTGCCAGCAGCGCAGGTGCTGGGCGGACAGGTTTTTACGAGCAGTACTTC.